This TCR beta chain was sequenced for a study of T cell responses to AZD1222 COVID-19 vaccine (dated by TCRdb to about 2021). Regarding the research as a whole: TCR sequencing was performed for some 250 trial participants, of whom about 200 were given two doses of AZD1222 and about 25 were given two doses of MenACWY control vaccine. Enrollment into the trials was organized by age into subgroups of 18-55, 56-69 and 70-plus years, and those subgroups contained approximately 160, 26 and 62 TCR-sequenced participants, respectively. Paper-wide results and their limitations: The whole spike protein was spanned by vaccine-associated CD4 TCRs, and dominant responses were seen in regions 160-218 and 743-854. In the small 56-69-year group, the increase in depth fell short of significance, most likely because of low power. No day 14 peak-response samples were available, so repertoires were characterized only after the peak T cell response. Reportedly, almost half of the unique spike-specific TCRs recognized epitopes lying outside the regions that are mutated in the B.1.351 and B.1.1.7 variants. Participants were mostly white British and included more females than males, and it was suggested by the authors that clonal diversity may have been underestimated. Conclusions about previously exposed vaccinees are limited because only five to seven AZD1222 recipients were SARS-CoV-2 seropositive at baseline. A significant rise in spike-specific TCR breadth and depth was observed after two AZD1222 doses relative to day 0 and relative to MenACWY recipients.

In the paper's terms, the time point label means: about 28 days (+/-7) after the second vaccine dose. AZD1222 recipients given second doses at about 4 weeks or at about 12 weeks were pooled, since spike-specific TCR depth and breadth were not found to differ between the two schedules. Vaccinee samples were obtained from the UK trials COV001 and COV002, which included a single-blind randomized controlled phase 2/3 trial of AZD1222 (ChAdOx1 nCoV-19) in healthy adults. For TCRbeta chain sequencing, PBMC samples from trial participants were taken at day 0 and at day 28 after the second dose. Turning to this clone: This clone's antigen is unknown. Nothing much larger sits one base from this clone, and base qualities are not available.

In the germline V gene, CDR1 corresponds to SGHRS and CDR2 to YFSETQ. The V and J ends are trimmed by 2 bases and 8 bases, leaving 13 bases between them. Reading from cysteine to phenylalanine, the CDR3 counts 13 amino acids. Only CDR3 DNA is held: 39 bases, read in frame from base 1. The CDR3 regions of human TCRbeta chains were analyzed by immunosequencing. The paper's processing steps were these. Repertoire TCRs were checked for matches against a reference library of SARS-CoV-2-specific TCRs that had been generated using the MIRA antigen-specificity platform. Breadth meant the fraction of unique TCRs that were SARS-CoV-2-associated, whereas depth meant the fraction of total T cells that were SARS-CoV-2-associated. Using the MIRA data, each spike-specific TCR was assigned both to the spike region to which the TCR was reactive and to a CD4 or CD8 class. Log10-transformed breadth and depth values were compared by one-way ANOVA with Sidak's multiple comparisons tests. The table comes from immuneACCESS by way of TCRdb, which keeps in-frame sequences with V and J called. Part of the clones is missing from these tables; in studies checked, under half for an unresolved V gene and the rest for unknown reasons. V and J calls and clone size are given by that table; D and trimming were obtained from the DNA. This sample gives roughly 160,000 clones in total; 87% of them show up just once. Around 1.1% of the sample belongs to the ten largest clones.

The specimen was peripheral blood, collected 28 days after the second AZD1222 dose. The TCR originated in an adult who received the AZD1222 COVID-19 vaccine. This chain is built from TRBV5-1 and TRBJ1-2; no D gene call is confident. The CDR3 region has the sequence CASSLMGEGGYTF. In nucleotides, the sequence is TGCGCCAGCAGCTTAATGGGAGAAGGAGGCTACACCTTC.